Sequencing of this T cell receptor (beta chain) was carried out in a study of cytomegalovirus exposure and HLA in healthy donors. A multiplex PCR was run with 60 Vbeta primers and 13 Jbeta primers. The repertoire was sequenced with immunoSEQ multiplex PCR; TCRdb's copy has only in-frame clones and lacks some. The repertoire consists of 150,000 or so clones, with about 84% occurring once and the leading ten covering approximately 1.3%. Trimming took 4 bases from V and 8 from J, leaving 9 bases between them. Germline V gene data show CDR1 as PRHDT and CDR2 as FYEKMQ (reference sequence). CDR3 length: 12 residues.

The sample comprised PBMCs. This TCR was sampled from a middle-aged man in good health and CMV-seropositive. The chain couples TRBV13 to TRBJ2-1; D not resolved. The CDR3, as DNA: TGTGCCAGCAGCTCTACTACTCATGAGCAGTTCTTC. It specifies CASSSTTHEQFF.